This T cell receptor (beta chain) was identified during a study of T cells after yellow fever vaccination. One entry per CDR3 protein results from TCRdb running MiXCR on the 5' RACE reads. This table holds 320,000 or so distinct CDR3 sequences, 7% to 10% found once. This clonotype showed up many times. From germline, CDR1 is SGHRS and CDR2 YFSETQ. The V gene lost 4 bases and the J gene lost 4 bases, with 9 bases spanning the gap. CDR3 length: 13 amino acids. This specimen was PBMCs, taken roughly 46 days after the first yellow fever vaccination. The chain links TRBV5-1 to TRBJ2-1; possibly TRBD1 for D (6 bases). This sequence was found in a man between 18 and 29 years old who received the YFV17D yellow fever vaccine. The CDR3 DNA is TGCGCCAGCAGCAGGGGACAATACAATGAGCAGTTCTTC. The encoded protein is CASSRGQYNEQFF.